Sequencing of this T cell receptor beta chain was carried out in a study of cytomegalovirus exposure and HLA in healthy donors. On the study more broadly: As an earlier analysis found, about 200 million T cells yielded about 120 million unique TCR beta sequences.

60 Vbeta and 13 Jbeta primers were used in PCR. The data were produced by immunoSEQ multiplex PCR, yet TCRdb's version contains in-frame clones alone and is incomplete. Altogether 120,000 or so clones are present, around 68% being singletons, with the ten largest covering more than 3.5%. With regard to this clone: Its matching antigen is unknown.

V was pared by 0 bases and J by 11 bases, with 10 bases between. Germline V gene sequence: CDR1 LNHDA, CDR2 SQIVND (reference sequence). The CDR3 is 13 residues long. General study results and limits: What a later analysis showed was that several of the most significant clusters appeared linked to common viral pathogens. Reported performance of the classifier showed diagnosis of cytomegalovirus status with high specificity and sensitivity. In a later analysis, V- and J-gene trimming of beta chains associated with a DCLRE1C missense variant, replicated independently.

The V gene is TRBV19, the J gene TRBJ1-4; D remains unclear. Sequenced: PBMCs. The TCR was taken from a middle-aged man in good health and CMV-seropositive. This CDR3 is CASSIELPVKLFF. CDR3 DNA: TGTGCCAGTAGTATAGAATTGCCAGTCAAACTGTTTTTT. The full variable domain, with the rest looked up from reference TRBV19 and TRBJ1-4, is DGGITQSPKYLFRKEGQNVTLSCEQNLNHDAMYWYRQDPGQGLRLIYYSQIVNDFQKGDIAEGYSVSREKKESFPLTVTSAQKNPTAFYLCASSIELPVKLFFGSGTQLSVL.